Each of the 26 T cell receptor beta chains below was sequenced from the same sample in a study of T cell responses to AZD1222 COVID-19 vaccine. Sequencing used immunoSEQ multiplex PCR; TCRdb keeps in-frame clones, though not all of them. The repertoire consists of some 100,000 clones, with about 87% occurring once and the leading ten covering more than 10%. The source material was peripheral blood, sampled on day 0 of AZD1222 vaccination. The receptors shown here come from an adult in good health.

The rearrangement uses TRBV28 and TRBJ2-1; 8 positions agree with TRBD2. Germline assignment: CDR1 MDHEN and CDR2 SYDVKM. This CDR3 region has 19 residues. With 3 bases clipped from V and 0 bases from J, the junction kept 13 bases outside the gene matches. The DNA of the CDR3 is TGTGCCAGCAGTTTGGTCCTCACTAGCGGTCAGGGCTCCTACAATGAGCAGTTCTTC. Its protein product is CASSLVLTSGQGSYNEQFF.

This chain joins TRBV7-9 and TRBJ2-4; 12 bases are shared with TRBD2. V dropped 10 bases and J dropped 0; count of bases not matched to a gene: 13. This CDR3 contains 18 residues. Germline V lookup: CDR1 SEHNR, CDR2 FQNEAQ (reference sequence). The CDR3 loop reads CATDLAGGPLIAKNIQYF. DNA of the CDR3: TGTGCCACCGATCTAGCGGGAGGGCCCCTAATAGCCAAAAACATTCAGTACTTC.

The gene calls are TRBV3-1 (or the pseudogene TRBV3-2) and TRBJ2-7, with D tentatively TRBD1 or TRBD2 (5 bases each). Trimming stripped 0 bases from V and 7 bases from J, with 19 bases between. CDR1 LGHDT and CDR2 YNNKEL come from the germline V gene (reference sequence). The CDR3 length is 16 residues. CDR3 nucleotides: TGTGCCAGCAGCCAAGATCGTACTCCGGGACGATGGGAGCAGTACTTC. This codes for CASSQDRTPGRWEQYF.

This clone was observed a few times. This chain joins TRBV20-1 and TRBJ2-7, with D perhaps TRBD1 (6 bases). Trimming cost V 5 bases and J 5 bases, with 10 bases left between them. Germline V lookup: CDR1 DFQATT, CDR2 SNEGSKA (reference sequence). This CDR3 is built from 11 residues. In DNA form, the CDR3 reads TGCAGTGCTTTTACAGGGAACGAGCAGTACTTC. Translation: CSAFTGNEQYF.

V is TRBV14 and J is TRBJ1-5, with 9 bases matching TRBD1. The length of the CDR3 is 15 residues. J gave up 7 bases and V 5 bases, and 9 bases lay outside the gene matches. Germline loops: CDR1 SGHDN, CDR2 FVKESK. The CDR3 here is CASSKGDREGQPQHF. CDR3 coding DNA: TGTGCCAGCAGCAAGGGGGACAGGGAGGGACAGCCCCAGCATTTT.

The chain has TRBV28 and TRBJ2-7; 8 positions agree with TRBD1. Per the germline V gene, CDR1 is MDHEN and CDR2 is SYDVKM. This CDR3 region has 14 residues. Trimming took 6 bases from V and 3 from J; bases not matched to a gene: 7. The DNA for the CDR3 is TGTGCCAGCAGACCAGGGACAGGAGACTACGAGCAGTACTTC. Protein product: CASRPGTGDYEQYF.

V and J are TRBV7-9 and TRBJ1-1; D gene uncertain. This CDR3 is 15 amino acids long. V lost 1 base, J lost 4 bases, and 13 bases lay in between. Per germline, CDR1 SEHNR and CDR2 FQNEAQ (reference sequence). CDR3 sequence: CASSLVISGSTEAFF. The CDR3 region has the DNA TGTGCCAGCAGCTTAGTTATCTCGGGGTCCACTGAAGCTTTCTTT.

The chain has TRBV28 and TRBJ1-5, with D uncertain. Germline V gene data show CDR1 as MDHEN and CDR2 as SYDVKM. The CDR3 spans 12 residues. V gave up 6 bases and J gave up 6 bases, with 9 bases separating them. CDR3 amino acids: CASRRASQPQHF. CDR3 coding DNA: TGTGCCAGCAGGAGGGCTAGTCAGCCCCAGCATTTT. Combining the CDR3 with reference TRBV28 and TRBJ1-5 gives the whole variable domain DVKVTQSSRYLVKRTGEKVFLECVQDMDHENMFWYRQDPGLGLRLIYFSYDVKMKEKGDIPEGYSVSREKKERFSLILESASTNQTSMYLCASRRASQPQHFGDGTRLSIL.

V and J are TRBV7-9 and TRBJ1-1; unclear D gene. CDR1 SEHNR and CDR2 FQNEAQ come from the germline V gene (reference sequence). The V gene lost 5 bases and the J gene lost 8 bases, with 9 bases spanning the gap. This CDR3 comprises 11 residues. The DNA for the CDR3 is TGTGCCAGCAGCCCCCAGACGGAAGCTTTCTTT. Translation: CASSPQTEAFF.

The chain carries TRBV28 and TRBJ2-5, with D possibly being TRBD1 (6 bases). Trimming removed 5 bases from V and 0 bases from J, with 16 bases in between. The CDR3 contains 16 residues. The germline V gene encodes CDR1 MDHEN and CDR2 SYDVKM. The CDR3: CASSPARQAYQETQYF. CDR3 nucleotide sequence: TGTGCCAGCAGTCCCGCCCGACAGGCCTACCAAGAGACCCAGTACTTC.

The rearrangement joins TRBV19 to TRBJ2-1; TRBD2 matches at 10 bases. Germline CDR1 and CDR2: LNHDA and SQIVND (reference sequence). This CDR3 is 16 amino acids long. V shed 3 bases, J shed 6 bases, and the junction held 8 bases outside the gene matches. For the CDR3, the DNA is TGTGCCAGTAGTATTTTGGCTAGCGGGAGTCGCAATGAGCAGTTCTTC. Translation: CASSILASGSRNEQFF. The whole variable domain, filled in from reference TRBV19 and TRBJ2-1, reads DGGITQSPKYLFRKEGQNVTLSCEQNLNHDAMYWYRQDPGQGLRLIYYSQIVNDFQKGDIAEGYSVSREKKESFPLTVTSAQKNPTAFYLCASSILASGSRNEQFFGPGTRLTVL.

The chain joins TRBV5-6 to TRBJ2-1; D not certain. In germline, CDR1 is SGHDT, CDR2 YYEEEE. Trimming pared 2 bases from V and 4 bases from J, leaving 16 bases between. The CDR3 runs 16 residues. CDR3 nucleotide sequence: TGTGCCAGCAGCTTCCTTGAGGCCCTGGGATACAATGAGCAGTTCTTC. This encodes CASSFLEALGYNEQFF. Complete variable domain (other parts from reference TRBV5-6 and TRBJ2-1): DAGVTQSPTHLIKTRGQQVTLRCSPKSGHDTVSWYQQALGQGPQFIFQYYEEEERQRGNFPDRFSGHQFPNYSSELNVNALLLGDSALYLCASSFLEALGYNEQFFGPGTRLTVL.

This chain links TRBV7-9 with TRBJ1-1; a possible D gene is TRBD1 (5 bases). Trimming cost V 5 bases and J 0 bases, with 7 bases left between them. The CDR3 totals 13 residues. The germline gives CDR1 SEHNR, CDR2 FQNEAQ (reference sequence). The CDR3 DNA reads as TGTGCCAGCAGCGGGGGGGTGAACACTGAAGCTTTCTTT. Translated: CASSGGVNTEAFF.

The chain couples TRBV20-1 to TRBJ1-1; D ambiguous. Per germline, CDR1 DFQATT and CDR2 SNEGSKA (reference sequence). V was trimmed by 5 bases and J by 5 bases, leaving 9 bases between them. This CDR3 contains 11 residues. CDR3: CSAAPWTEAFF. The CDR3 region has the DNA TGCAGTGCTGCGCCTTGGACTGAAGCTTTCTTT.

The chain is built from TRBV24-1 and TRBJ2-1; a possible D gene is TRBD1 (6 bases). Trimming removed 6 bases at V and 0 bases at J, with 14 bases between. Germline CDR1 and CDR2: KGHDR and SFDVKD. The CDR3 contains 16 residues. CDR3 bases: TGTGCCACCAGTCTCGGGACAACTTCCTCCTACAATGAGCAGTTCTTC. Its protein is CATSLGTTSSYNEQFF.

V gene TRBV11-2 combines with J gene TRBJ2-1; D is uncertain. Germline lookup yields CDR1 SGHAT and CDR2 FQNNGV. The CDR3 length is 12 residues. V was trimmed by 2 bases and J by 3 bases, leaving 2 bases between them. The CDR3 nucleotides are TGTGCCAGCAGCTTAAACTACAATGAGCAGTTCTTC. Residues: CASSLNYNEQFF.

This clone turned up a few times. The V call is TRBV27, the J call TRBJ2-2, with 8 bases lining up with TRBD2. The CDR3 loop spans 16 amino acids. The germline V gene encodes CDR1 MNHEY and CDR2 SMNVEV (reference sequence). V trimming: 1 base; J trimming: 3 bases; junction bases outside the gene matches: 4. The CDR3 DNA reads as TGTGCCAGCAGTTTATTTGCCGGGAGGGACACCGGGGAGCTGTTTTTT. Its protein is CASSLFAGRDTGELFF.

In its sample, this clone was seen once. The V and J genes are TRBV2 and TRBJ1-5; TRBD1 matches 7 bases. Trimming removed 6 bases from V and 5 bases from J; junction bases left unmatched: 13. CDR3 length: 16 amino acids. Germline loops: CDR1 SNHLY, CDR2 FYNNEI. CDR3: CASRDAQGVGHQPQHF. For the CDR3, the DNA is TGTGCCAGCAGAGACGCCCAGGGGGTCGGGCATCAGCCCCAGCATTTT.

V usage is TRBV19 and J usage is TRBJ1-5; possibly TRBD1 for D (6 bases). V was pared by 5 bases and J by 1 base, with 18 bases between. In germline, CDR1 is LNHDA, CDR2 SQIVND (reference sequence). This CDR3 is 17 amino acids long. The CDR3 region has the DNA TGTGCCAGTAGTCCAATTACAGGGTCTTTGAGCAATCAGCCCCAGCATTTT. The encoded protein is CASSPITGSLSNQPQHF.

The V and J genes are TRBV7-2 and TRBJ1-1; 8 bases agree with TRBD1. Germline V gives CDR1 SGHTA, CDR2 FQGNSA. Trimming removed 2 bases from V and 5 bases from J; junction bases left unmatched: 4. The CDR3 is 14 residues long. This CDR3 is CASSLLQGVTEAFF. The CDR3 nucleotides read TGTGCCAGCAGCTTATTACAGGGGGTTACTGAAGCTTTCTTT.

V and J are TRBV5-4 and TRBJ2-7, with 7 nucleotides matching TRBD2. V lost 4 bases and J lost 7; bases outside the gene matches: 14. The CDR3 consists of 15 residues. Germline V lookup: CDR1 SGHNT, CDR2 YYREEE (reference sequence). The CDR3 region is CASSQARGRRDEQYF. CDR3 in DNA: TGTGCCAGCAGCCAAGCTCGCGGGAGAAGGGATGAGCAGTACTTC.

The V gene is TRBV2, the J gene TRBJ2-3, with TRBD2 matching over 8 bases. This CDR3 is 16 amino acids long. V lost 2 bases to trimming and J lost 5 bases; unmatched junction nucleotides: 9. The V gene's germline CDR1 is SNHLY and CDR2 FYNNEI. CDR3 DNA: TGTGCCAGCAGTGAAACGTCGGGACTAGTCAAAGATACGCAGTATTTT. The encoded protein is CASSETSGLVKDTQYF.

V gene TRBV10-3 combines with J gene TRBJ2-1; 9 bases match TRBD2. The CDR3 contains 13 residues. Per germline, CDR1 ENHRY and CDR2 SYGVKD. The CDR3 region is CAGRRGGSDEQFF. The CDR3 DNA sequence: TGTGCGGGGAGGCGGGGGGGAAGCGATGAGCAGTTCTTC.

V is TRBV6-2 or TRBV6-3 and J is TRBJ1-5, with D perhaps TRBD1 (5 bases). Germline CDR1 and CDR2: MNHEY and SVGEGT. This CDR3 has 13 residues. V was shortened by 0 bases and J by 7 bases, with 7 bases between the two germline ends. The CDR3 loop reads CASSYSRGQPQHF. The CDR3, as DNA: TGTGCCAGCAGTTACTCAAGGGGCCAGCCCCAGCATTTT.

The chain has TRBV20-1 and TRBJ1-2; no clear D. Germline CDR1 is DFQATT and CDR2 is SNEGSKA (reference sequence). Trimming took off 3 bases at V and 8 bases at J, with 10 bases between the two ends. This CDR3 spans 11 amino acids. The CDR3 bases are TGCAGTGCTAGCCCTGAAGGGGGCTACACCTTC. Amino acid sequence: CSASPEGGYTF.

V is TRBV12-3 or TRBV12-4 and J is TRBJ1-1; maybe TRBD1 (5 bases). V lost 5 bases and J lost 3, with 10 bases in between. There are 13 residues in the CDR3. The CDR3 loop is CASSQEQDTEAFF. CDR3 DNA: TGTGCCAGCAGTCAAGAACAGGACACTGAAGCTTTCTTT.